The present entry profiles one T cell receptor (beta chain) with its context. Study processing details: For nucleated cells, counts were estimated from reference gene primer amplification. Sequencing was performed with immunoSEQ multiplex PCR; in TCRdb, only in-frame clones are kept and a portion is missing. V, J and clone size reflect that table, while D and trimming were determined from the DNA. Of 270,000 or so clones listed, 65% to 90% are singletons. The data derive from a study of blood T cell repertoires in COVID-19. Overall study: Samples representing acute and convalescent COVID-19 were sourced from the United States, Italy and Spain. In each case, the material was cDNA or gDNA derived from T cells, B-cell-depleted T cells, or PBMCs.

This clonotype was sampled from a human donor in a cohort sampled during active COVID-19. Sequencing was performed on peripheral blood.

This chain's CDR3 is CASAWRYSDTQYF. DNA for the CDR3: TGTGCCAGCGCTTGGCGGTACTCAGATACGCAGTATTTT. The rearrangement joins TRBV7-2 to TRBJ2-3; D uncertain. The germline CDR1 and CDR2 sequences are SGHTA and FQGNSA. This CDR3 has 13 amino acids. Deletions cut 8 bases from V and 4 bases from J, with 13 bases between.